This T cell receptor (beta chain) comes out of a study of blood T cell repertoires in COVID-19. Looking at the study overall: PBMCs, B-cell-depleted T cells, or T cells provided the cDNA or gDNA that made up the material.

Sequenced by immunoSEQ multiplex PCR; TCRdb stores in-frame clones only, minus some. Here the sample spans approximately 180,000 clones, more than 70% being singletons. The CDR3 runs 16 residues. Trimming took 7 bases from V and 8 from J; bases not matched to a gene: 15. Germline lookup yields CDR1 MGHRA and CDR2 YSYEKL. Sequencing used peripheral blood. The TCR sequence derives from a person between 65 and 79 years old with COVID-19, enrolled during active disease. The V and J genes are TRBV4-1 and TRBJ2-1; TRBD1 matches at 9 bases. The CDR3 nucleotides are TGCGCCAGCACCCGTCTGACGGGGACAGGGTTAGATGAGCAGTTCTTC. This encodes CASTRLTGTGLDEQFF.